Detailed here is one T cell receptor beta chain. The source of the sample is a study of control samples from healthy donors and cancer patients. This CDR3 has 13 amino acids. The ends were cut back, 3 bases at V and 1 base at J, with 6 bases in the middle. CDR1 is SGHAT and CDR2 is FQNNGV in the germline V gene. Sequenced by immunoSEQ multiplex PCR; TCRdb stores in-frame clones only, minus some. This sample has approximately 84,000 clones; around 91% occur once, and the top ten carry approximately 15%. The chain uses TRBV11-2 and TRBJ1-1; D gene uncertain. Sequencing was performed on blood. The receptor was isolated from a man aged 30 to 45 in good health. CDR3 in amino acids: CASSFARNTEAFF. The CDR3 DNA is TGTGCCAGCAGCTTTGCGCGGAACACTGAAGCTTTCTTT.